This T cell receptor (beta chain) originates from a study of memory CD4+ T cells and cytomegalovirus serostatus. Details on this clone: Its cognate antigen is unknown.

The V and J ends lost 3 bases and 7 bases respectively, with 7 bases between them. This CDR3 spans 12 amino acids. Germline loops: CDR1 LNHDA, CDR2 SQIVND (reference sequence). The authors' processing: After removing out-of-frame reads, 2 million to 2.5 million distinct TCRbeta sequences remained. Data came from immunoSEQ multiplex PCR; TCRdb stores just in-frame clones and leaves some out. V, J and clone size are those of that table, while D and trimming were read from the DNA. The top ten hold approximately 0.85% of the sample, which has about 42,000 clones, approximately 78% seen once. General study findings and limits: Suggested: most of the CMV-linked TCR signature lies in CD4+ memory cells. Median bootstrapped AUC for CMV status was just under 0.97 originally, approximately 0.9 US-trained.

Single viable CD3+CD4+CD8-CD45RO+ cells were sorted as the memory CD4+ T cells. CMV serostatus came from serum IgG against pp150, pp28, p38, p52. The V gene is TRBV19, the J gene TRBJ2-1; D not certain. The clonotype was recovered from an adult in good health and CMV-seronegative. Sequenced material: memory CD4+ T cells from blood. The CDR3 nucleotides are TGTGCCAGTAGTATCCGCTTGAATGAGCAGTTCTTC. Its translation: CASSIRLNEQFF.